Included here is one TCR beta chain sequence, with context. Its antigen is undetermined. These data originate in a study of T-cell memory formation after mild COVID-19. Study background: Clustering of TCRs was largely donor specific. Findings and limits, study-wide: Later expanders leaned CD4+, whereas day 15 to 85 contracting clones were balanced CD4/CD8. Pre-infection memory already had some responding clones, implying cross-reactive memory joined.

TCRdb re-derived calls from the 5' RACE reads in MiXCR, one entry per CDR3 protein. The sample gives around 530,000 distinct CDR3 sequences, approximately 21% of which show up once; roughly 9.1% is in the top ten. The sample was PBMCs or a T cell subset sorted from them (not recorded which). The receptor was derived from an adult woman who had mild COVID-19 (a few samples of this study predate the infection). Cell type and time point are not known.

CDR3 loop: CATASGRLLPYEQYF. The CDR3 bases are TGTGCCACGGCTAGCGGGAGGCTACTTCCGTACGAGCAGTACTTC. The chain carries TRBV24-1 and TRBJ2-7, with 11 bases matching TRBD2. Germline CDR1 reads KGHDR; CDR2 reads SFDVKD. Trimming removed 10 bases from V and 4 bases from J; junction bases left unmatched: 11. This CDR3 is built from 15 residues.